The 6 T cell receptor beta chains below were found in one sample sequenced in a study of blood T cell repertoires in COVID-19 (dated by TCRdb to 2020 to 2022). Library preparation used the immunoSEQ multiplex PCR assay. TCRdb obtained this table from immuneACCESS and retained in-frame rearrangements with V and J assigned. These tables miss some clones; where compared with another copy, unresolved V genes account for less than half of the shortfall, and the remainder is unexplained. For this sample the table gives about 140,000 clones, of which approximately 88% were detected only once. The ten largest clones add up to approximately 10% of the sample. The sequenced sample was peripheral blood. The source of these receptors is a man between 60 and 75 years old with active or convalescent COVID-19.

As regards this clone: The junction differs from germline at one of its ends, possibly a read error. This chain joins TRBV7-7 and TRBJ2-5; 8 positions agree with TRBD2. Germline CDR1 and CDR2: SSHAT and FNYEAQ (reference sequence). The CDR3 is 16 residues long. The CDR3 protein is CASSLVYGRGRETQYF. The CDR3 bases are TGTGCTAGCAGCTTAGTTTACGGGAGGGGGAGAGAGACCCAGTACTTC.

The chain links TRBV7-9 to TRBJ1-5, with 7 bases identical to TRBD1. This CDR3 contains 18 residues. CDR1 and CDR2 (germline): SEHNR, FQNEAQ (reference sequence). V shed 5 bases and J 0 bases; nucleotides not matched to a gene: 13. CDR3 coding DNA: TGTGCCAGCAGCCCCGACAGGGATTCACCTTATAGCAATCAGCCCCAGCATTTT. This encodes CASSPDRDSPYSNQPQHF.

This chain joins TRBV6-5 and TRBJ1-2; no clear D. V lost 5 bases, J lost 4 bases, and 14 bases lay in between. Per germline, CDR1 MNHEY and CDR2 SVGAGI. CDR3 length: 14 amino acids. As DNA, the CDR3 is TGTGCCAGCAGTACGGTCTGGGGAGGCTATGGCTACACCTTC. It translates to CASSTVWGGYGYTF.

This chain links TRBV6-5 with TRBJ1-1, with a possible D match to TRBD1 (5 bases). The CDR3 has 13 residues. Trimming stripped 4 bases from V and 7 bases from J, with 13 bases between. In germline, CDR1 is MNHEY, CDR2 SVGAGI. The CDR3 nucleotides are TGTGCCAGCAGTTTCGGGACTTATGATGAAGCTTTCTTT. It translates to CASSFGTYDEAFF.

The CDR3 region is CAISWTGNNEQFF. The CDR3 coding sequence is TGTGCCATCTCTTGGACAGGAAACAATGAGCAGTTCTTC. This chain joins TRBV6-5 and TRBJ2-1; TRBD1 aligns across 7 bases. J was trimmed by 5 bases and V by 10 bases; bases with no gene match: 8. Per the germline V gene, CDR1 is MNHEY and CDR2 is SVGAGI. The CDR3 totals 13 residues.

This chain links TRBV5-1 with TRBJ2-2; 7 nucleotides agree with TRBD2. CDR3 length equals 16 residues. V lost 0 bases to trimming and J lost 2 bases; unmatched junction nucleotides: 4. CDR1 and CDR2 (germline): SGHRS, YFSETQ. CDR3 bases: TGCGCCAGCAGCTTGGCCGGGGGGACCAACACCGGGGAGCTGTTTTTT. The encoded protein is CASSLAGGTNTGELFF.